This T cell receptor beta chain emerged from a study of CD8+ T cells in alopecia areata. Extracted RNA was reverse transcribed, and the resulting cDNA served as sequencing template. The protocol was immunoSEQ multiplex PCR, while the TCRdb copy is restricted to in-frame clones and leaves out a portion. The table shows more than 85,000 clones, with around two fifths occurring only once. This clone appeared a few times. No antigen is known for it. Findings and limits, study-wide: Lesional tissue from the scalp (especially in alopecia totalis/universalis) showed higher clonality than normal scalp.

Germline V lookup: CDR1 MDHEN, CDR2 SYDVKM. CDR3 length: 16 residues. The V and J ends lost 6 bases and 7 bases, in that order; junction bases with no gene match: 9. V gene TRBV28 combines with J gene TRBJ1-6, with 10 bases lining up with TRBD1. Sequencing was done on a sample of CD4+ T cells sorted from blood. This TCR was sampled from a human donor with alopecia areata. CDR3 sequence (DNA): TGTGCCAGCAGCACCTCCGGGACAGGGGTAAATTCACCCCTCCACTTT. Amino acid sequence: CASSTSGTGVNSPLHF. Together with reference TRBV28 and TRBJ1-6, the CDR3 gives the full variable domain: DVKVTQSSRYLVKRTGEKVFLECVQDMDHENMFWYRQDPGLGLRLIYFSYDVKMKEKGDIPEGYSVSREKKERFSLILESASTNQTSMYLCASSTSGTGVNSPLHFGNGTRLTVT.